Following are 10 T cell receptor beta chains from one sample sequenced in a study of post-analysis software for immune sequencing data. Notes on the study in general: Patients showed TRBV5-6, TRBV5-1 and TRBV20-1 among a few TRBV segments more frequent than in controls.

Their recognized antigens are unknown. Unique molecular identifiers were present in the TCR beta cDNA libraries. One entry per CDR3 protein results from TCRdb running MiXCR on the PCR reads. The sample shows 700,000 to 900,000 distinct CDR3 sequences, roughly 50% of them seen only once. Sequencing was done on a sample of blood. These receptors came from a girl aged 5 to 17 with multiple sclerosis.

J is TRBJ2-1 and V is TRBV6-2 or TRBV6-3; D may correspond to TRBD1 or TRBD2 (6 bases each). Deletions cut 2 bases from V and 7 bases from J, with 15 bases between. This CDR3 has 15 residues. Germline V CDR1 and CDR2: MNHEY, SVGEGT. The CDR3 protein is CASSYRGVEGNEQFF. In DNA form, the CDR3 reads TGTGCCAGCAGTTACAGGGGGGTAGAGGGAAATGAGCAGTTCTTC.

The chain recombines TRBV6-1 with TRBJ2-2; tentatively, D is TRBD1 (6 bases). The CDR3 is 19 amino acids. In germline, CDR1 is MNHNS, CDR2 SASEGT. V gave up 7 bases and J gave up 0 bases, with 24 bases separating them. The CDR3 DNA follows: TGTGCCAGCACCCCATCATGGGCAGGGGTCCTTTCGAACACCGGGGAGCTGTTTTTT. Protein: CASTPSWAGVLSNTGELFF.

J is TRBJ2-1 and V is TRBV7-3, with 8 bases matching TRBD2. Germline lookup yields CDR1 SGHTA and CDR2 FQGTGA. The V and J ends lost 5 bases and 3 bases, in that order; junction bases with no gene match: 6. The CDR3 covers 15 residues. The CDR3 sequence is CASSRSGSDYNEQFF. CDR3 bases: TGTGCCAGCAGCCGAAGCGGGAGCGACTACAATGAGCAGTTCTTC.

This clonotype occurred a few times. V gene TRBV20-1 combines with J gene TRBJ2-1; 7 bases are shared with TRBD2. Trimming took 3 bases from V and 0 from J; bases not matched to a gene: 8. The V gene's germline CDR1 is DFQATT and CDR2 SNEGSKA (reference sequence). The CDR3 extends over 16 amino acids. CDR3 DNA: TGCAGTGCTAGCTCCGGACTAGTTAGCTCCTACAATGAGCAGTTCTTC. This encodes CSASSGLVSSYNEQFF.

V and J are TRBV25-1 and TRBJ2-7; possibly TRBD1 for D (5 bases). Trimming stripped 7 bases from V and 0 bases from J, with 16 bases between. Germline loops: CDR1 MGHDK, CDR2 SYGVNS. The CDR3 sequence is 15 residues long. In DNA form, the CDR3 reads TGTGCCAGCACTAAGGGGTTTGGGCCCTCCTACGAGCAGTACTTC. Translating gives CASTKGFGPSYEQYF.

In regard to this clonotype: Germline and junction disagree at one end, which may indicate a read error. This sequence joins TRBV18 and TRBJ2-5, with D tentatively TRBD1 (6 bases). Per germline, CDR1 KGHSH and CDR2 LQKENI. The CDR3 sequence is 18 residues long. CDR3 DNA: TGTGCCGGCTCCCCACTGGGACCTTCCGGGACATACCAAGAGACCCAGTACTTC. This translates into CAGSPLGPSGTYQETQYF.

This clonotype was seen only once. This chain uses TRBV12-3 or TRBV12-4 with TRBJ1-5, with D uncertain. V lost 3 bases, J lost 5 bases, and 5 bases lay in between. The CDR3 contains 12 residues. The CDR3 is CASSFPYQPQHF. The CDR3 bases are TGTGCCAGCAGTTTTCCCTATCAGCCCCAGCATTTT.

This clonotype was observed a few times. The chain carries TRBV12-3 or TRBV12-4 and TRBJ1-2; possibly TRBD1 for D (6 bases). V dropped 1 base and J dropped 6 bases, with 15 bases sitting between them. This CDR3 contains 15 residues. CDR3 residues: CASSLELQGRNGYTF. CDR3 sequence (DNA): TGTGCCAGCAGTTTAGAGCTACAGGGAAGGAATGGCTACACCTTC.

The chain combines TRBV9 with TRBJ2-4, with D possibly TRBD2 on 5 matching bases. The end of the DNA aligns better with TRBJ2-7, so the J call may be wrong. The germline V gene has CDR1 SGDLS and CDR2 YYNGEE. This CDR3 spans 17 amino acids. CDR3 residues: CASSVDMGARRFYEQYF. In DNA, the CDR3 is TGTGCCAGCAGCGTAGATATGGGAGCCCGCCGCTTCTACGAGCAGTACTTC.

The chain employs TRBV5-5 and TRBJ2-4; 7 bases map to TRBD1. Judging by the DNA end, TRBJ2-7 fits better; the J call may be wrong. The CDR3 is 15 amino acids. CDR1 SGHKS and CDR2 YYEKEE come from the germline V gene (reference sequence). CDR3 in DNA: TGTGCCAGCAGCCTATCCGGACAGGCCCACTACGAGCAGTACTTC. This gives the protein CASSLSGQAHYEQYF.